Here is one T cell receptor beta chain with its context. Produced via immunoSEQ multiplex PCR; TCRdb's table is partial and in-frame only. The sample lists 130,000 to 150,000 clones, approximately 83% seen once, with more than 8.5% in the top ten. The sample belongs to a study of blood T cell repertoires in COVID-19. The trim removed 3 bases at V and 0 bases at J, leaving 6 bases unmatched. The CDR3 is made up of 17 amino acids. CDR1 is MNHEY and CDR2 is SMNVEV in the germline V gene (reference sequence). Sequencing input: PBMCs or T cells enriched from blood (not recorded which). The TCR was taken from a man aged 50 to 60 who had recovered from COVID-19. The chain couples TRBV27 to TRBJ2-5; 11 positions match TRBD2. In DNA, the CDR3 is TGTGCCAGCAGTTTGACTAGCGGGGTCCTGTACCAAGAGACCCAGTACTTC. This encodes CASSLTSGVLYQETQYF.